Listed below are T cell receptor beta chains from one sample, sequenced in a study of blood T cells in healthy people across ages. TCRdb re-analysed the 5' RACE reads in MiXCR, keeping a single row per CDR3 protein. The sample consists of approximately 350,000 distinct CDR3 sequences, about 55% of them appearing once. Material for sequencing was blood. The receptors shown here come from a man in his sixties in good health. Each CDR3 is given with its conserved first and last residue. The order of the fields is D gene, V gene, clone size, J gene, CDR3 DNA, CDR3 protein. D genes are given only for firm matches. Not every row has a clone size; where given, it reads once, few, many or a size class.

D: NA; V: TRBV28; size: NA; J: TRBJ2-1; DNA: TGTGCCAGCAGCCCGGTGGGGGGGCCAGGTGAGCAGTTCTTC; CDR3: CASSPVGGPGEQFF
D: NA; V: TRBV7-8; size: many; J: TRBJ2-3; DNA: TGTGCCAGCAGGACCGAGGGTCACGGTGATACGCAGTATTTT; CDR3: CASRTEGHGDTQYF
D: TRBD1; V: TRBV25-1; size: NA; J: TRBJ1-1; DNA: TGTGCCAGCAGCGCCAGCGCCGGGACAGGGAACACTGAAGCTTTCTTT; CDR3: CASSASAGTGNTEAFF
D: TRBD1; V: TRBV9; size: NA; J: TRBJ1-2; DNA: TGTGCCGGCAGCTTAAGGACAGGGGTTAACTATGGCTACACCTTC; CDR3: CAGSLRTGVNYGYTF
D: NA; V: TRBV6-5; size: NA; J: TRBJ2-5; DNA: TGTGCCAGCAGGTACCCGGAATGGGGGGTAGAGCAGTACTTC; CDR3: CASRYPEWGVEQYF
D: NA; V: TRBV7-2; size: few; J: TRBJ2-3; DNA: TGTGCCAGCAGCTTCACACGGACAGATACGCAGTATTTT; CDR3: CASSFTRTDTQYF
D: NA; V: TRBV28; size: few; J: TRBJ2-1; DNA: TGTGCCAGCAGTTTGCAACGCGATGAGCAGTTCTTC; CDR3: CASSLQRDEQFF
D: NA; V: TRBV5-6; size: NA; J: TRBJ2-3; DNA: TGTGCCAGCAGCTCGAGGGGACTGCGTACAGATACGCAGTATTTT; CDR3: CASSSRGLRTDTQYF
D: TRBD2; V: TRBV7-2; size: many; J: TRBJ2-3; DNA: TGTGCCAGCAGCTCACTAGCGGGGGGCACAGATACGCAGTATTTT; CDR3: CASSSLAGGTDTQYF
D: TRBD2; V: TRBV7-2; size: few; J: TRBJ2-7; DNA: TGTGCCAGCAGCTTAACCCCCAGCGGGGGGACCTACGAGCAGTACTTC; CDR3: CASSLTPSGGTYEQYF
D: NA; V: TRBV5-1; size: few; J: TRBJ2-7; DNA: TGCGCCAGCAGCTTTGAACCCGACCCGTACGAGCAGTACTTC; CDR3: CASSFEPDPYEQYF
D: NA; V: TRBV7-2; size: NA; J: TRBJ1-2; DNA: TGTGCCAGCAGCTTAGAGGTCCCCCCACAGGGTTCAGCTAACTATGGCTACACCTTC; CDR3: CASSLEVPPQGSANYGYTF
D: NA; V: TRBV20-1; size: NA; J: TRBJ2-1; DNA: TGTAGTGCTAGAGATGGACTAACGGGGGCCTTCTCCTACAATGAGCAGTTCTTC; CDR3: CSARDGLTGAFSYNEQFF
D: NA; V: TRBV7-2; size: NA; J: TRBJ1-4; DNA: TGTGCCAGCAGCCAAAGTGGCACCTCAGGGCGAAAACTGTTTTTT; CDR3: CASSQSGTSGRKLFF
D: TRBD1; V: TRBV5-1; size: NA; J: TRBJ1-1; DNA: TGCGCCAGCAGCTTACTCTCCGGGACAGTGAACACTGAAGCTTTCTTT; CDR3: CASSLLSGTVNTEAFF
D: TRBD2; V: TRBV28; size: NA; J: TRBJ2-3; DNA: TGTGCCAGCAGTTTAATGGGTAGCGGGGCCTCCGATACGCAGTATTTT; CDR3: CASSLMGSGASDTQYF
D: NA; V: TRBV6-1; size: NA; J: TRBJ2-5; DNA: TGTGCCAGCAGTCGGGGGCCAGCGGCCGAGACCCAGTACTTC; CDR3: CASSRGPAAETQYF
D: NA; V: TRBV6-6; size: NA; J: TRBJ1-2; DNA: TGTGCCAGCAGTTCCAGTCCCTATGGCTACACCTTC; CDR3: CASSSSPYGYTF
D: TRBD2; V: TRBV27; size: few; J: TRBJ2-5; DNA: TGTGCCAGCAGTTCCGCCGGGACTAGCGGGGTCAAGACCCAGTACTTC; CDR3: CASSSAGTSGVKTQYF
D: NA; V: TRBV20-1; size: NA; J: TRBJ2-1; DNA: TGCAGTGTGGGATCAAGCTCCTACAATGAGCAGTTCTTC; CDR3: CSVGSSSYNEQFF
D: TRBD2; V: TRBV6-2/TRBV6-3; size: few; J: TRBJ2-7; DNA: TGTGCGACCTGGACTAGCGGCTACGAGCAGTACTTC; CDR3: CATWTSGYEQYF
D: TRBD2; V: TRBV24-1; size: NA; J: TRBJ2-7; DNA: TGTGCCACCAGTGCGGGAGGTGGGATTGGACGCGAGCAGTACTTC; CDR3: CATSAGGGIGREQYF
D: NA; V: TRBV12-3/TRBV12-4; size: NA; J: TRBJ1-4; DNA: TGTGCCAGCAGTGCAAGGACGGGGGGGCAACTGTTTTTT; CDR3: CASSARTGGQLFF
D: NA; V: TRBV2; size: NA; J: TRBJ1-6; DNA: TGTGCCAGCGTGGGGGAGGTGGATAATTCACCCCTCCACTTT; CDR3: CASVGEVDNSPLHF
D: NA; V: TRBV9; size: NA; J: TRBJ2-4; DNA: TGTGCCAGCACCGCGGGGGCGAGCTCCTACGAGCAGAACTTC; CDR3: CASTAGASSYEQNF
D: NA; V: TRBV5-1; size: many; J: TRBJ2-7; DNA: TGCGCCAGCAGCTGGACTGACAGGACAGAGCAGTACTTC; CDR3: CASSWTDRTEQYF
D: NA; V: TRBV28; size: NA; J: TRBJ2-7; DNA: TGTGCCAGCAGTTTACATCAAGCCGCAGCCTACGAGCAGTACTTC; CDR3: CASSLHQAAAYEQYF
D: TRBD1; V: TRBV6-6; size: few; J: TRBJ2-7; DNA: TGTGCCAGCACTATCGACAGGGTGAACGAGCAGTACTTC; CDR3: CASTIDRVNEQYF
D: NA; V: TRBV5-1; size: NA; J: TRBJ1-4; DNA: TGCGCCAGCAGCGCCGGACAAGCCAAGGGCGAAAAACTGTTTTTT; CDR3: CASSAGQAKGEKLFF
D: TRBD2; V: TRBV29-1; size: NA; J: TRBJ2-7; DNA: TGCAGCGTTGAAGGGGTGACCGGGGTTGGGGGGGGAAGCTCCTACGAGCAGTACTTC; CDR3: CSVEGVTGVGGGSSYEQYF
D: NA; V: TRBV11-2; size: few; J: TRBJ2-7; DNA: TGTGCCAGCAGCTTAGATCTAATATCCTACGAGCAGTACTTC; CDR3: CASSLDLISYEQYF
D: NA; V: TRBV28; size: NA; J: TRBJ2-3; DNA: TGTGCCAGCAGTTTACCTACTAGGGGGTTTGTAACAGATACGCAGTATTTT; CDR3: CASSLPTRGFVTDTQYF
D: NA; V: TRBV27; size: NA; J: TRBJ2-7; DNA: TGTGCCAGCAGTTTATCAACTCGGCCCTACATAGAGCAGTACTTC; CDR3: CASSLSTRPYIEQYF
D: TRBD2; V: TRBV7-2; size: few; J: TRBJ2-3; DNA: TGTGCCAGCAGCTGGGGGACTAGCGGGGTCGCGGATACGCAGTATTTT; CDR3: CASSWGTSGVADTQYF
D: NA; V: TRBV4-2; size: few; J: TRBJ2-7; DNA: TGTGCCAGCAGCCCTAATTACAGGGATGCCTACGAGCAGTACTTC; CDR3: CASSPNYRDAYEQYF
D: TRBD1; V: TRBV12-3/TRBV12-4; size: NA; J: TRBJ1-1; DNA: TGTGCCAGCAGTGCACCGACAGGGAAAGCTTTCTTT; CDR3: CASSAPTGKAFF
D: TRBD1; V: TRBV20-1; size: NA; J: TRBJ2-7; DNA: TGCAGCGCCGGGACAGGAAAAAGGAGCGAGCAGTACTTC; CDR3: CSAGTGKRSEQYF
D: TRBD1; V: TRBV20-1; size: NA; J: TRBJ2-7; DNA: TGCAGTGCTAGGGGACAGACCTACGAGCAGTACTTC; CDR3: CSARGQTYEQYF
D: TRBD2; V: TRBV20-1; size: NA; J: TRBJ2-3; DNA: TGCAGTGCTAGCGGGGGAGGGGATACGCAGTATTTT; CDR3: CSASGGGDTQYF
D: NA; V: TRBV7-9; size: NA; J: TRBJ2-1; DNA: TGTGCCAGCAGCTCGACTGATAGCTCCTACAATGAGCAGTTCTTC; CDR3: CASSSTDSSYNEQFF
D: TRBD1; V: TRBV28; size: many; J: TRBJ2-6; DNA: TGTGCCAGCAGGACAGGGGGCGCAGCTGGGGCCAACGTCCTGACTTTC; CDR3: CASRTGGAAGANVLTF